These 23 T cell receptor beta chains were sequenced from one sample in a study of monozygotic twins with inflammatory bowel disease. Reanalyzing the 5' RACE reads, TCRdb keeps one entry per CDR3 protein, without DNA. This repertoire includes 210,000 or so distinct CDR3 sequences. Input material: blood. These receptors all come from a human donor with ulcerative colitis or Crohn's disease, or a healthy co-twin of an affected twin (not recorded which).

This chain uses TRBV3-1 with TRBJ2-5; TCRdb gives TRBD2 as the D gene, but with no DNA this cannot be confirmed. This CDR3 is built from 13 residues. Germline V gene data show CDR1 as LGHDT and CDR2 as YNNKEL (reference sequence). The CDR3 here is CASSRAGEETQYF.

V and J are TRBV11-1 and TRBJ2-7; checking the TCRdb D call of TRBD1 is not possible without DNA. CDR1 and CDR2 from the germline V gene are SGHAT and FQDESV (reference sequence). The CDR3 consists of 15 residues. The CDR3 is CASSLHLPPTYEQYF.

The CDR3 region is CASSLGGTGSNTEAFF. The V and J genes are TRBV7-9 and TRBJ1-1; TCRdb indicates TRBD1, and absent DNA this call remains unverified. CDR1 is SEHNR and CDR2 is FQNEAQ in the germline V gene (reference sequence). The CDR3 sequence is 16 residues long.

The chain couples TRBV5-1 to TRBJ2-3; absent DNA, TCRdb's TRBD1 call cannot be checked. Germline CDR1 is SGHRS and CDR2 is YFSETQ. The CDR3 extends over 16 amino acids. CDR3 protein: CASSAPLEQTTDTQYF.

The chain has TRBV4-1 and TRBJ2-5; as DNA is missing, the TRBD2 call by TCRdb cannot be tested. Germline lookup yields CDR1 MGHRA and CDR2 YSYEKL. This CDR3 is 15 amino acids long. CDR3 region: CASSQDERVQETQYF.

The V gene is TRBV27, the J gene TRBJ1-6. CDR1 is MNHEY, CDR2 SMNVEV, per germline (reference sequence). This CDR3 region has 12 residues. The CDR3 reads CASSFQFSPLHF.

The CDR3 spells CASGTSGANEQFF. This sequence joins TRBV6-2 or TRBV6-3 and TRBJ2-1; the D call from TCRdb, TRBD2, cannot be confirmed without DNA. Germline V gives CDR1 MNHEY, CDR2 SVGEGT. The CDR3 spans 13 residues.

The chain uses TRBV7-9 and TRBJ2-1; with no DNA, the TCRdb D assignment of TRBD2 cannot be verified. This CDR3 is 16 amino acids long. The germline V gene has CDR1 SEHNR and CDR2 FQNEAQ (reference sequence). The CDR3 protein is CASSFPGDYLVNEQFF.

The chain has TRBV20-1 and TRBJ1-5; there is no DNA to check the TCRdb D call of TRBD1. Germline assignment: CDR1 DFQATT and CDR2 SNEGSKA (reference sequence). The CDR3 is 15 amino acids. The CDR3 region is CSALHGQTVDLPQHF.

CDR3 sequence: CASSISAGPPSFVYGYTF. The rearrangement uses TRBV19 and TRBJ1-2. This CDR3 has 18 residues. Per germline, CDR1 LNHDA and CDR2 SQIVND (reference sequence).

This sequence joins TRBV15 and TRBJ2-5; TCRdb indicates TRBD1, and absent DNA this call remains unverified. The CDR3 is made up of 13 amino acids. Germline V lookup: CDR1 LNHNV, CDR2 YYDKDF (reference sequence). CDR3 sequence: CATSGTDQETQYF. Full variable domain (missing parts from reference TRBV15 and TRBJ2-5): DAMVIQNPRYQVTQFGKPVTLSCSQTLNHNVMYWYQQKSSQAPKLLFHYYDKDFNNEADTPDNFQSRRPNTSFCFLDIRSPGLGDTAMYLCATSGTDQETQYFGPGTRLLVL.

The chain links TRBV2 to TRBJ2-1; no DNA is available, so the TRBD1 call from TCRdb remains unchecked. This CDR3 contains 13 residues. From germline, CDR1 is SNHLY and CDR2 FYNNEI. The CDR3 reads CASIIDRGNEQFF.

The rearrangement joins TRBV18 to TRBJ1-2. Germline V gene sequence: CDR1 KGHSH, CDR2 LQKENI. The CDR3 runs to 14 residues. The CDR3 sequence: CASSPQGGYYGYTF.

The chain links TRBV3-1 to TRBJ2-6; TCRdb's D call, TRBD1, is unchecked because there is no DNA. Germline loops: CDR1 LGHDT, CDR2 YNNKEL (reference sequence). This CDR3 region has 17 residues. CDR3 region: CASSPGQTPWGANVLTF.

The genes are TRBV4-1 and TRBJ1-4; absent DNA, TCRdb's TRBD1 call cannot be checked. CDR3 length: 15 residues. The germline CDR1 and CDR2 sequences are MGHRA and YSYEKL. Here the CDR3 reads CASSHMDRENEKLFF.

This sequence joins TRBV29-1 and TRBJ2-7; TCRdb proposes TRBD1, but this gene call is untestable without DNA. The CDR3 spans 13 residues. The germline V gene encodes CDR1 SQVTM and CDR2 ANQGSEA. The CDR3 sequence: CSGGQGLSYEQYF.

The chain joins TRBV5-1 to TRBJ2-4; TCRdb outputs TRBD2, but without DNA this stays unchecked. The germline CDR1 and CDR2 sequences are SGHRS and YFSETQ. CDR3 length: 14 residues. The CDR3 region is CASSKGLVPDIQYF.

This rearrangement joins TRBV19 to TRBJ2-7; without DNA, the TCRdb call of TRBD2 cannot be checked. Germline CDR1 is LNHDA and CDR2 is SQIVND (reference sequence). This CDR3 is built from 17 residues. CDR3 amino acids: CASSISVGLAGTYEQYF.

The rearrangement uses TRBV7-9 and TRBJ1-5; TCRdb gives TRBD1 as the D gene, but with no DNA this cannot be confirmed. This CDR3 has 15 amino acids. Germline V CDR1 and CDR2: SEHNR, FQNEAQ (reference sequence). CDR3 amino acids: CASSFGTGGIQPQHF. The complete variable domain, with remaining parts taken from reference TRBV7-9 and TRBJ1-5, reads DTGVSQNPRHKITKRGQNVTFRCDPISEHNRLYWYRQTLGQGPEFLTYFQNEAQLEKSRLLSDRFSAERPKGSFSTLEIQRTEQGDSAMYLCASSFGTGGIQPQHFGDGTRLSIL.

The chain uses TRBV20-1 and TRBJ1-6; TCRdb proposes TRBD1, but this gene call is untestable without DNA. Looked up from germline, CDR1 is DFQATT and CDR2 is SNEGSKA (reference sequence). The CDR3 runs to 14 residues. The CDR3 here is CSATQGAYNSPLHF.

The V call is TRBV7-2, the J call TRBJ2-7. This CDR3 has 12 amino acids. The germline V gene encodes CDR1 SGHTA and CDR2 FQGNSA. CDR3 loop: CASSSASGEQYF. Variable domain in full (rest from reference TRBV7-2 and TRBJ2-7): GAGVSQSPSNKVTEKGKDVELRCDPISGHTALYWYRQSLGQGLEFLIYFQGNSAPDKSGLPSDRFSAERTGGSVSTLTIQRTQQEDSAVYLCASSSASGEQYFGPGTRLTVT.

The gene calls are TRBV12-3 or TRBV12-4 and TRBJ2-7; TCRdb picks TRBD2, but there is no DNA to check that call. This CDR3 spans 15 amino acids. CDR3 region: CASSPVSGIPYEQYF.

The chain combines TRBV5-4 with TRBJ2-1; without DNA, the TCRdb call of TRBD2 cannot be checked. There are 19 residues in the CDR3. Germline V CDR1 and CDR2: SGHNT, YYREEE (reference sequence). CDR3 in amino acids: CASSLAQLAGGRPHNEQFF.